The present entry profiles one T cell receptor (beta chain) with its context. J was trimmed by 0 bases and V by 4 bases; bases with no gene match: 5. Germline V gives CDR1 PRHDT, CDR2 FYEKMQ (reference sequence). There are 16 residues in the CDR3. These data are taken from a study of blood T cells in healthy people across ages. The second PCR ran roughly 6 to 11 cycles with a sample-barcoded 5' primer and J-beta primers. TCRdb processed the 5' RACE reads anew with MiXCR; each CDR3 protein has one entry. Of about 970,000 distinct CDR3 sequences in the sample, roughly 51% are singletons; the top ten hold over 20%.

The material sequenced was blood. V and J are TRBV13 and TRBJ1-4, with 7 bases matching TRBD1. The TCR was taken from a woman aged 55-75 years in good health. CDR3 region: CASSSYRGATNEKLFF. In DNA form, the CDR3 reads TGTGCCAGCAGCTCCTACAGGGGTGCAACTAATGAAAAACTGTTTTTT. Supplemented by reference TRBV13 and TRBJ1-4, the full variable domain reads AAGVIQSPRHLIKEKRETATLKCYPIPRHDTVYWYQQGPGQDPQFLISFYEKMQSDKGSIPDRFSAQQFSDYHSELNMSSLELGDSALYFCASSSYRGATNEKLFFGSGTQLSVL.